The T cell receptor (beta chain) described here comes from a study of cytomegalovirus exposure and HLA in healthy donors. Looking at the study overall: Around 78 million unique TCR sequences came from HLA-typed donors in an early release.

CDR1 is MDHEN, CDR2 SYDVKM, per germline. CDR3 size: 15 residues. Amplification used 60 Vbeta primers and 13 Jbeta primers. This table comes from immunoSEQ multiplex PCR, and its TCRdb copy is limited to in-frame clones, with some not included. The sample consists of around 130,000 clones, around four fifths of them appearing once. This receptor was obtained from a woman aged 35 to 49 in good health and CMV-seropositive. The chain is built from TRBV28 and TRBJ2-5, with 9 bases fitting TRBD1. The J call may be wrong; the DNA end is better matched by TRBJ2-7. The sample consisted of PBMCs. The CDR3 bases are TGTGCCAGCAGTTTACCCGGGACAGGGCGGTACGAGCAGTACTTC. Translating it yields CASSLPGTGRYEQYF.